This TCR beta chain was captured by sequencing in a study of vaccination effects on CD4 cells after COVID-19. Study results and caveats: Late post-vaccination samples showed marked contraction of infection- and vaccine-induced clones.

Sequencing followed a ViraFEST assay step that expanded antigen-specific CD4+ T cells with viral peptide pools. Isolating CD4+ T cells followed about 10 days of culture. Recipients of the vaccine had no prior SARS-CoV-2 infection and negative nucleocapsid antibodies. Half-medium exchanges with IL-2 medium took place on days 3 and 7. Comment on this clone: The antigen is not known.

Trimming removed 5 bases at V and 3 bases at J, with 16 bases between. The germline V gene has CDR1 SGHTA and CDR2 FQGNSA. This CDR3 spans 16 amino acids. Assay used: immunoSEQ multiplex PCR; TCRdb lists only in-frame clones, some missing. The table lists tens of thousands of clones, 78% of them singletons, with 10% in the top ten. The V call is TRBV7-2, the J call TRBJ1-4; maybe TRBD1 (5 bases). The sequence derives from a human donor who received a COVID-19 vaccine. Sequenced material: CD4+ T cells from PBMCs cultured with SARS-CoV-2 spike peptides, taken before COVID-19 vaccination. The CDR3 loop is CASSPWGAGPNEKLFF. As DNA, the CDR3 is TGTGCCAGCAGCCCGTGGGGAGCAGGGCCTAATGAAAAACTGTTTTTT.